This T cell receptor beta chain emerged from a study of CD8+CD57+ T cells in acquired aplastic anemia. Study-wide context: DNA per sorted CD4+ or CD8+ sample ranged about 0.2 to 30 ug, averaging around 3 ug. Regarding the study as a whole: Overlapping CD8+ CDR3 repertoires of patients and controls contained around 30 shared sequences.

Genomic DNA was employed as the template in profiling TCR beta VDJ and CDR3. MiXCR, run by TCRdb on the reads, gives a single entry per CDR3 protein. The data contain hundreds of thousands of distinct CDR3 sequences, 25% to 40% of them seen just once; the ten biggest clones take up 0.82%. From germline, CDR1 is DFQATT and CDR2 SNEGSKA (reference sequence). CDR3 size: 14 residues. V was trimmed by 0 bases and J by 2 bases, leaving 8 bases between them. CD8+CD57+ cell expansion had been shown by flow cytometry in patients chosen for sequencing. The table lists this clonotype with many counts. Its antigen remains unidentified.

This clonotype was sampled from a human donor with aplastic anemia. The chain has TRBV20-1 and TRBJ1-5; D ambiguous. Sample: sorted CD4+, CD8+, or CD8+CD57+ T cells (not recorded which) from PBMCs. Written as DNA, the CDR3 is TGCAGTGCTAGAGATGAAAGTGGCAATCAGCCCCAGCATTTT. Translation: CSARDESGNQPQHF.